These T cell receptor beta chains were read from a single sample in a study of blood T cell repertoires in COVID-19. The method was immunoSEQ multiplex PCR; TCRdb's version includes in-frame clones alone and lacks a portion of them. The sample shows nearly 350,000 clones, about 90% of them seen only once. The material sequenced was peripheral blood. The receptors here all came from a woman between 18 and 29 years old who had recovered from COVID-19. Each CDR3 is given with its conserved first and last residue. D genes are given only for firm matches. Size values are once, few and many counts, or a class for expanded clones, and some rows have none.

V	D	size	J	CDR3	DNA
TRBV6-5	NA	NA	TRBJ1-2	CASSSGYYGYTF	TGTGCCAGCAGTTCGGGGTACTATGGCTACACCTTC
TRBV19	NA	NA	TRBJ1-3	CASSMRSGGNTIYF	TGTGCCAGTAGTATGAGGAGTGGGGGAAACACCATATATTTT
TRBV29-1	TRBD2	NA	TRBJ2-5	CSAQTSGNSETQYF	TGCAGCGCTCAGACTAGCGGGAACTCAGAGACCCAGTACTTC
TRBV7-2	NA	NA	TRBJ1-1	CASSEGENTEAFF	TGTGCCAGCAGCGAAGGGGAGAACACTGAAGCTTTCTTT
TRBV20-1	NA	NA	TRBJ1-1	CSASDTEAFF	TGCAGTGCATCGGACACTGAAGCTTTCTTT
TRBV5-1	NA	NA	TRBJ1-6	CASSLLATGNSPLHF	TGCGCCAGCAGCCTACTAGCGACTGGCAATTCACCCCTCCACTTT
TRBV5-1	NA	once	TRBJ1-1	CASSLIGGDTEAFF	TGCGCCAGCAGCTTGATCGGGGGTGACACTGAAGCTTTCTTT
TRBV6-1	NA	NA	TRBJ1-2	CASRLKGSHYGYTF	TGTGCCAGCAGACTCAAAGGGAGTCACTATGGCTACACCTTC
TRBV7-9	NA	NA	TRBJ2-1	CASSALSGSSYNEQFF	TGTGCCAGCAGCGCCTTGTCGGGTAGCTCCTACAATGAGCAGTTCTTC
TRBV30	NA	NA	TRBJ2-2	CAWSDILNTGELFF	TGTGCCTGGAGCGACATCCTGAACACCGGGGAGCTGTTTTTT
TRBV11-3	TRBD2	NA	TRBJ2-5	CASSNYPVSGQVLETQYF	TGTGCCAGCAGCAACTACCCGGTTAGCGGGCAGGTACTTGAGACCCAGTACTTC
TRBV21-1	NA	NA	TRBJ1-3	CASSKDRSPGGNTIYF	TGTGCCAGCAGCAAGGATCGGTCCCCGGGGGGAAACACCATATATTTT
TRBV11-3	TRBD2	NA	TRBJ2-1	CASSFREGLYNEQFF	TGTGCCAGCAGCTTCCGGGAGGGCCTCTACAATGAGCAGTTCTTC
TRBV18	NA	once	TRBJ2-1	CASSPRLGAAVNEQFF	TGTGCCAGCTCACCACGGTTAGGGGCGGCCGTCAATGAGCAGTTCTTC
TRBV18	NA	once	TRBJ1-2	CASSPPGGYGYTF	TGTGCCAGCTCACCACCGGGGGGCTATGGCTACACCTTC
TRBV2	NA	NA	TRBJ1-1	CASSEGVNTEAFF	TGTGCCAGCAGTGAAGGAGTGAACACTGAAGCTTTCTTT
TRBV2	NA	NA	TRBJ2-5	CASSVGGYQETQYF	TGTGCCAGCAGTGTCGGAGGATATCAAGAGACCCAGTACTTC
TRBV4-1	NA	NA	TRBJ2-1	CASSQGFSEQFF	TGCGCCAGCAGCCAAGGGTTTAGTGAGCAGTTCTTC
TRBV4-3	NA	NA	TRBJ2-2	CASRPYLEALELFF	TGCGCCAGCAGGCCATATTTGGAGGCTTTGGAGCTGTTTTTT
TRBV9	TRBD1	once	TRBJ1-2	CASSGGQYRIGYTF	TGTGCCAGCAGCGGGGGACAGTACCGGATCGGCTACACCTTC
TRBV27	NA	NA	TRBJ2-3	CASSPRSRGTDTQYF	TGTGCCAGCAGTCCGAGGTCCCGGGGCACAGATACGCAGTATTTT
TRBV7-2	NA	NA	TRBJ2-1	CASTAGETYNEQFF	TGTGCCAGCACCGCCGGGGAGACCTACAATGAGCAGTTCTTC
TRBV12-3/TRBV12-4	TRBD1	NA	TRBJ1-2	CASSLQDRHGYTF	TGTGCCAGCAGTTTACAGGACAGGCATGGCTACACCTTC
TRBV6-2/TRBV6-3	TRBD1	NA	TRBJ1-6	CASSQLQPGQGNSPLHF	TGTGCCAGCAGTCAACTGCAACCGGGACAGGGTAATTCACCCCTCCACTTT
TRBV30	NA	NA	TRBJ1-5	CAWARPGRLSNQPQHF	TGTGCCTGGGCCCGTCCGGGGAGATTGAGCAATCAGCCCCAGCATTTT
TRBV5-1	NA	NA	TRBJ2-2	CASSLAGYDTGELFF	TGCGCCAGCAGCTTGGCAGGCTATGACACCGGGGAGCTGTTTTTT
TRBV12-3/TRBV12-4	NA	NA	TRBJ1-1	CASSFEVNTEAFF	TGTGCCAGCAGTTTTGAGGTGAACACTGAAGCTTTCTTT
TRBV5-6	NA	NA	TRBJ1-6	CASSLGGPIAYNSPLHF	TGTGCCAGCAGCTTGGGCGGTCCCATCGCTTATAATTCACCCCTCCACTTT
TRBV5-1	TRBD2	NA	TRBJ2-1	CASSETSVKGEQFF	TGCGCCAGCAGCGAGACTAGCGTCAAGGGTGAGCAGTTCTTC
TRBV6-2/TRBV6-3	TRBD2	NA	TRBJ2-1	CASSFGTNSYNEQFF	TGTGCCAGCAGTTTTGGGACTAACTCCTACAATGAGCAGTTCTTC
TRBV5-4	NA	NA	TRBJ1-2	CASSLPTPNYGYTF	TGTGCCAGCAGCTTACCGACACCTAACTATGGCTACACCTTC
TRBV4-3	TRBD2	NA	TRBJ2-1	CASSQGLAGGPGNEQFF	TGCGCCAGCAGCCAAGGTCTAGCGGGAGGGCCGGGCAATGAGCAGTTCTTC
TRBV25-1	TRBD1	NA	TRBJ1-1	CASSATGKNTEAFF	TGTGCCAGCAGCGCGACAGGGAAGAACACTGAAGCTTTCTTT
TRBV29-1	NA	NA	TRBJ2-5	CSAGEGETQYF	TGCAGCGCCGGAGAAGGAGAGACCCAGTACTTC
TRBV3-1/TRBV3-2	TRBD2	NA	TRBJ2-1	CASSQVSGSSYNEQFF	TGTGCCAGCAGCCAAGTTAGCGGGAGCTCCTACAATGAGCAGTTCTTC
TRBV7-2	NA	NA	TRBJ1-2	CASNMRIEGYTF	TGTGCCAGCAATATGCGGATCGAGGGCTACACCTTC
TRBV6-2/TRBV6-3	NA	NA	TRBJ2-2	CASSYSRGISRELFF	TGTGCCAGCAGTTACTCGAGAGGGATCAGCCGGGAGCTGTTTTTT
TRBV29-1	NA	NA	TRBJ1-2	CSVVGGTRSYGYTF	TGCAGCGTTGTGGGGGGGACACGGAGTTATGGCTACACCTTC
TRBV2	NA	NA	TRBJ1-2	CASSQYREGNGYTF	TGTGCCAGCAGCCAATACAGGGAAGGAAACGGCTACACCTTC
TRBV24-1	TRBD2	NA	TRBJ2-3	CATSDYSGSFYTDTQYF	TGTGCCACCAGTGACTATAGCGGGAGTTTCTACACAGATACGCAGTATTTT
TRBV4-3	NA	NA	TRBJ2-1	CASSQVGLNEQFF	TGCGCCAGCAGCCAAGTGGGCCTCAACGAGCAGTTCTTC
TRBV18	NA	NA	TRBJ1-5	CASSQTGFSNQPQHF	TGTGCCAGCTCACAAACAGGGTTCTCAAATCAGCCCCAGCATTTT
TRBV5-6	NA	NA	TRBJ2-1	CASSLARNEQFF	TGTGCCAGCAGCTTGGCGCGCAATGAGCAGTTCTTC
TRBV7-9	NA	NA	TRBJ1-2	CASSLARSEIHGYTF	TGTGCCAGCAGCTTAGCCCGCTCGGAGATTCATGGCTACACCTTC
TRBV7-6	TRBD2	NA	TRBJ2-3	CASSLAVSGTLGGGSGDTQYF	TGTGCCAGCAGCTTAGCGGTCAGCGGGACCCTAGGTGGGGGGAGCGGGGATACGCAGTATTTT
TRBV9	TRBD1	NA	TRBJ2-2	CASSRNDRANTGELFF	TGTGCCAGCAGCAGAAACGACAGGGCGAACACCGGGGAGCTGTTTTTT
TRBV5-6	TRBD1	NA	TRBJ2-2	CASSLIGRGRTGELFF	TGTGCCAGCAGCTTGATCGGCAGGGGGCGTACCGGGGAGCTGTTTTTT
TRBV12-3/TRBV12-4	NA	NA	TRBJ2-1	CASSLYISNEQFF	TGTGCCAGCAGTTTATATATCTCCAATGAGCAGTTCTTC
TRBV6-2/TRBV6-3	TRBD2	NA	TRBJ2-1	CASSYPLAGGYNEQFF	TGTGCCAGCAGTTACCCGTTAGCGGGAGGTTACAATGAGCAGTTCTTC
TRBV10-2	NA	NA	TRBJ1-1	CASSEGGTEAFF	TGCGCCAGCAGTGAGGGGGGGACCGAAGCTTTCTTT
TRBV30	NA	NA	TRBJ2-1	CARGGLSSYNEQFF	TGTGCCCGCGGAGGTCTGAGCTCCTACAATGAGCAGTTCTTC
TRBV27	NA	NA	TRBJ1-6	CASSLSQNSPLHF	TGTGCCAGCAGTTTATCTCAGAATTCACCCCTCCACTTT
TRBV4-1	NA	NA	TRBJ1-2	CASSQARTPTYGYTF	TGCGCCAGCAGCCAAGCCCGGACACCTACCTATGGCTACACCTTC
TRBV13	TRBD2	NA	TRBJ2-3	CASSLGRLAGDTQYF	TGTGCCAGCAGCTTAGGCCGGCTAGCGGGAGATACGCAGTATTTT
TRBV2	NA	few	TRBJ1-2	CASSETRVGRSYGYTF	TGTGCCAGCAGTGAAACCCGAGTGGGGCGGAGCTATGGCTACACCTTC